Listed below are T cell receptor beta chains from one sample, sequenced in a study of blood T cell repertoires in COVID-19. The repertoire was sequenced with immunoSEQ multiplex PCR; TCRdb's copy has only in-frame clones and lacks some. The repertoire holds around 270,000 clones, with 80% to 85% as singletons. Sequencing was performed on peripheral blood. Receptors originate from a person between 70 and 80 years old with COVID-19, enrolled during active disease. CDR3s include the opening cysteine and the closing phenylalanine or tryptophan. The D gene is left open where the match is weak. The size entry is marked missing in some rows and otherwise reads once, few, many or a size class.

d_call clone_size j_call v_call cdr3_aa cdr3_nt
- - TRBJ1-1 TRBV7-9 CASSSMGRGLGTEAFF TGTGCCAGCAGCTCTATGGGCAGGGGATTGGGCACTGAAGCTTTCTTT
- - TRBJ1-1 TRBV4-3 CASSQDLYDTEAFF TGCGCCAGCAGCCAAGATCTCTATGACACTGAAGCTTTCTTT
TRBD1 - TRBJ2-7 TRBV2 CASSARQGVKQYF TGTGCCAGCAGTGCGAGACAGGGGGTAAAGCAGTACTTC
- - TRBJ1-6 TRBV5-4 CASSLAGFNNSPLHF TGTGCCAGCAGCTTGGCAGGGTTTAATAATTCACCCCTCCACTTT
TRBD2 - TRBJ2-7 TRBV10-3 CAISPRLAGEGEQYF TGTGCCATCAGCCCTAGACTAGCGGGAGAGGGCGAGCAGTACTTC
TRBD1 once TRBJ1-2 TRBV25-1 CASSEAGGRGYTF TGTGCCAGCAGTGAGGCAGGGGGCCGTGGCTACACCTTC
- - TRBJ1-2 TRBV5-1 CASSLAGGAALF TGCGCCAGCAGCTTGGCGGGAGGGGCGGCCCTCTTC
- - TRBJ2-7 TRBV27 CASSLTPGYEQYF TGTGCCAGCAGTTTGACTCCCGGGTACGAGCAGTACTTC
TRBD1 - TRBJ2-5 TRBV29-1 CSVEEFKGAIYQETQYF TGCAGCGTTGAAGAATTTAAGGGGGCAATTTACCAAGAGACCCAGTACTTC
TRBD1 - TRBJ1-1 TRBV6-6 CASSGPSRDRGVLVLNTEAFF TGTGCCAGCAGCGGTCCAAGCCGGGACAGGGGTGTCTTGGTGCTGAACACTGAAGCTTTCTTT
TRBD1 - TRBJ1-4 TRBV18 CASSPERDRGSAKLFF TGTGCCAGCTCACCGGAAAGGGACAGGGGATCGGCAAAACTGTTTTTT
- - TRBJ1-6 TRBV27 CASSVTQDSPLHF TGTGCCAGCAGTGTCACACAGGATTCACCCCTCCACTTT
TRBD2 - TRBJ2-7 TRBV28 CASSFQREGSSSYEQYF TGTGCCAGCAGTTTCCAGCGGGAGGGTTCCAGCTCCTACGAGCAGTACTTC
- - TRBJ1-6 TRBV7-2 CASSLDLRVSLHF TGTGCCAGCAGCTTAGACTTGCGGGTGTCCCTCCACTTT
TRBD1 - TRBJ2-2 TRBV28 CASSKLTGFTGELFF TGTGCCAGCAGCAAATTGACAGGGTTCACCGGGGAGCTGTTTTTT
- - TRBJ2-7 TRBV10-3 CAISPHTVSSYEQYF TGTGCCATCAGCCCTCACACCGTCAGCTCCTACGAGCAGTACTTC
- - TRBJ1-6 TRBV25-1 CASSGLDSLKNSPLHF TGTGCCAGCAGTGGGCTGGACAGCCTCAAAAATTCACCCCTCCACTTT